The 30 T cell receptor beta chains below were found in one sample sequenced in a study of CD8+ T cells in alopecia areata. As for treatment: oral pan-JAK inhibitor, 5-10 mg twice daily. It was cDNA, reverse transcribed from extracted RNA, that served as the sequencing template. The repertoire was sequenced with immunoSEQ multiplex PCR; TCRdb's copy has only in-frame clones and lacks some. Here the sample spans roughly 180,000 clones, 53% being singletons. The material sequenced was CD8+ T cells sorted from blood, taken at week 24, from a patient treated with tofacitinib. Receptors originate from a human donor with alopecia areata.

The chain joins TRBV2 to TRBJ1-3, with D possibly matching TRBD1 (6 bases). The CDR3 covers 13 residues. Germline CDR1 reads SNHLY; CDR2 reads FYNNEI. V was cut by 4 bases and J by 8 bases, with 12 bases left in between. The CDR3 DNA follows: TGTGCCAGCAGTGCAGGGGTCGGGGACACCATATATTTT. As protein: CASSAGVGDTIYF.

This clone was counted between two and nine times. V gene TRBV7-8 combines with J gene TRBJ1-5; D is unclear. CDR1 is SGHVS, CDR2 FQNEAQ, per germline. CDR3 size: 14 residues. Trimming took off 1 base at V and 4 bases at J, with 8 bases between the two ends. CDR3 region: CASSLVEGNQPQHF. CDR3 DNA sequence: TGTGCCAGCAGCTTAGTGGAAGGTAATCAGCCCCAGCATTTT.

CDR3 DNA: TGTGCCAGCAGTGTCGGGACAGGCAATGAGCAGTTCTTC. Its protein is CASSVGTGNEQFF. The rearrangement links TRBV25-1 to TRBJ2-1; 8 bases are shared with TRBD1. The junction had 2 bases not matched to a gene; V was cut back by 4 bases and J by 6 bases. Germline V lookup: CDR1 MGHDK, CDR2 SYGVNS. The CDR3 loop spans 13 amino acids.

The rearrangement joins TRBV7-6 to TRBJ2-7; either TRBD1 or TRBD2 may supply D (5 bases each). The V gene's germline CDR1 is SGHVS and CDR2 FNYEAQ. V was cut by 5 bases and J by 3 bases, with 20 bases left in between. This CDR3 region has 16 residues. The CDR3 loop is CASSPSGAGVVYEQYF. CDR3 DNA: TGTGCCAGCAGCCCTTCCGGGGCCGGCGTGGTCTACGAGCAGTACTTC.

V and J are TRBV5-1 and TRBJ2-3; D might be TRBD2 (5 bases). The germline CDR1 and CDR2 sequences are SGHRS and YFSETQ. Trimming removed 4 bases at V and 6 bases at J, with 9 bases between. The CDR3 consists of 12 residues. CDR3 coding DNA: TGCGCCAGCAGCCTGCCGGGGGATACGCAGTATTTT. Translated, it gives CASSLPGDTQYF.

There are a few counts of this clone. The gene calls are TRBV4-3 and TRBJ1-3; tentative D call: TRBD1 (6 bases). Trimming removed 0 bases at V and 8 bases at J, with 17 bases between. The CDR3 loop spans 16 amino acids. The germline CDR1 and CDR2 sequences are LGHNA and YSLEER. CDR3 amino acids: CASSQDRGQGLDTIYF. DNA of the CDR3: TGCGCCAGCAGCCAAGATCGGGGCCAGGGGCTTGACACCATATATTTT.

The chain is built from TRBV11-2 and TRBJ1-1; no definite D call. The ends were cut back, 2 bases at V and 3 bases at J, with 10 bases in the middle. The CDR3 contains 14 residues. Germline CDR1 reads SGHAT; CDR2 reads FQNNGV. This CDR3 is CASSLNPPDTEAFF. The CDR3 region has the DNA TGTGCCAGCAGCTTAAACCCCCCGGACACTGAAGCTTTCTTT.

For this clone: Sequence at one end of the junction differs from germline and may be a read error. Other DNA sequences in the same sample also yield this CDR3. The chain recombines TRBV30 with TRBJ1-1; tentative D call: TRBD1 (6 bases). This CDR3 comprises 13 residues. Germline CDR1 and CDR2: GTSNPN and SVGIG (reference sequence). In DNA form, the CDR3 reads TGTGCCTGGAGCGCCACAGGGAACACTGAAGCCTTCTTT. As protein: CAWSATGNTEAFF.

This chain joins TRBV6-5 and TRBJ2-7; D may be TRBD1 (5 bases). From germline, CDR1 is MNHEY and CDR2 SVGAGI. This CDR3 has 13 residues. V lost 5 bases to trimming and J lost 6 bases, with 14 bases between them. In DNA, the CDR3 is TGTGCCAGCAGTCACAGGCGAGTGGGCGAGCAGTACTTC. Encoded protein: CASSHRRVGEQYF.

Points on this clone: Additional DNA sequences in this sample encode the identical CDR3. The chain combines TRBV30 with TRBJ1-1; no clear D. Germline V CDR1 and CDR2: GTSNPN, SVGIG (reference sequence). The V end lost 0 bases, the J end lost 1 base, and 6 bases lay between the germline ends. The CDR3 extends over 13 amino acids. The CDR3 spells CAWSVGGNTEAFF. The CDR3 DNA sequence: TGTGCCTGGAGTGTTGGAGGGAACACTGAAGCTTTCTTT. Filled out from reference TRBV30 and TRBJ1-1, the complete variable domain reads SQTIHQWPATLVQPVGSPLSLECTVEGTSNPNLYWYRQAAGRGLQLLFYSVGIGQISSEVPQNLSASRPQDRQFILSSKKLLLSDSGFYLCAWSVGGNTEAFFGQGTRLTVV.

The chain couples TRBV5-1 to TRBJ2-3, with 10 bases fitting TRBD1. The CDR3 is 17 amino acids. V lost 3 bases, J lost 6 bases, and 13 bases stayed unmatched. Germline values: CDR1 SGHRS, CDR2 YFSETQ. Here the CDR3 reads CASSSGDRGLIKDTQYF. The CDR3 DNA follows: TGCGCCAGCAGCTCCGGGGACAGGGGCCTTATAAAGGATACGCAGTATTTT.

CDR3 sequence (DNA): TGCGCCAGCAGTGACAGGGGGGTGAGCACAGATACGCAGTATTTT. It yields the protein CASSDRGVSTDTQYF. The chain recombines TRBV5-1 with TRBJ2-3; 9 bases agree with TRBD1. The CDR3 totals 15 residues. The V gene end was trimmed by 5 bases and the J gene end by 0 bases; junction bases not matched to a gene: 4. Germline V gene lookup returns CDR1 SGHRS and CDR2 YFSETQ.

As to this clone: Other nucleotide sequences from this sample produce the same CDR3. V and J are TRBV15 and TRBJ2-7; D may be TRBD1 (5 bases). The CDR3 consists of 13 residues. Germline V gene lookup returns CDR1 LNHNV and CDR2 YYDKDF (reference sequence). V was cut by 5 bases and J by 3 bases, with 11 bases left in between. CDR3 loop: CATSRVDSYEQYF. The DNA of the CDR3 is TGTGCCACCAGCCGAGTAGACAGCTACGAGCAGTACTTC.

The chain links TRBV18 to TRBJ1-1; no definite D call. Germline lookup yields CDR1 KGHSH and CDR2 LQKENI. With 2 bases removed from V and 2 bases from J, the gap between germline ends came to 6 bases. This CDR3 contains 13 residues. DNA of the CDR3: TGTGCCAGCTCACCAGGCTATAACACTGAAGCTTTCTTT. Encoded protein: CASSPGYNTEAFF.

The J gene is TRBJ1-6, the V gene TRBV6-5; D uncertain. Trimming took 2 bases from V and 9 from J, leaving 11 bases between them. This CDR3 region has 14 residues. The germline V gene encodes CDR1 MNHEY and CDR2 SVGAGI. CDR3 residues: CASSYGLMGSPLHF. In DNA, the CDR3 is TGTGCCAGCAGTTACGGGCTAATGGGTTCACCCCTCCACTTT.

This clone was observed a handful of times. The CDR3 DNA is TGCGCCAGCAGCCCGAAGGGTTCTGGGGCCAACGTCCTGACTTTC. Its protein product is CASSPKGSGANVLTF. The chain uses TRBV5-1 and TRBJ2-6; no firm D call. This CDR3 is 15 amino acids long. V gave up 4 bases and J gave up 1 base, with 9 bases separating them. Looked up from germline, CDR1 is SGHRS and CDR2 is YFSETQ.

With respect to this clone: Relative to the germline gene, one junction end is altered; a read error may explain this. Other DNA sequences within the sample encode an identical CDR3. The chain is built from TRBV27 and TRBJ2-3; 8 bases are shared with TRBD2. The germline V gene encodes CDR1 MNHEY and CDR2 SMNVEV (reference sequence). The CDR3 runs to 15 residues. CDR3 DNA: TGTGCCAGCAGTCTATCGGGGGGGCTGGGAGATACGCAGTATTTT. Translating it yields CASSLSGGLGDTQYF.

CDR3 residues: CASSEALRIDPHF. The CDR3 bases are TGTGCCAGCAGTGAAGCGCTTAGGATCGACCCGCATTTT. This chain connects TRBV2 to TRBJ1-5; D is unresolved. Trimming shortened V by 0 bases and J by 15 bases, and 15 bases separated the two germline ends. The germline CDR1 and CDR2 sequences are SNHLY and FYNNEI. The length of the CDR3 is 13 residues.

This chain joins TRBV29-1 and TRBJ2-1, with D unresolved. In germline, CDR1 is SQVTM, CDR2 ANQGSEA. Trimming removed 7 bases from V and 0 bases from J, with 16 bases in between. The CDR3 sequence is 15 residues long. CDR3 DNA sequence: TGCAGCGCCCGGGCCTTTTCGAGCTCCTACAATGAGCAGTTCTTC. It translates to CSARAFSSSYNEQFF.

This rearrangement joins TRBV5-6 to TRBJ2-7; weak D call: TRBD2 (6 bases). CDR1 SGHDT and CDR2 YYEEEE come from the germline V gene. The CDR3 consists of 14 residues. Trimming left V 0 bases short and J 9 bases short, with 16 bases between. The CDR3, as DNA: TGTGCCAGCAGCTTGGGGGACGACTCGGAGGGGCAGTACTTC. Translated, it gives CASSLGDDSEGQYF.

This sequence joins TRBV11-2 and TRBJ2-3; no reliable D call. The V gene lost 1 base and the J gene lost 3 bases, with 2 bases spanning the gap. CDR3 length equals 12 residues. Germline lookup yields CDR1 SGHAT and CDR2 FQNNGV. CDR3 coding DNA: TGTGCCAGCAGCTTAGTGACAGATACGCAGTATTTT. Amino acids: CASSLVTDTQYF.

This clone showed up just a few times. The CDR3 sequence: CASTQMNTEAFF. The CDR3 nucleotides are TGTGCCAGCACACAGATGAACACTGAAGCTTTCTTT. This chain uses TRBV13 with TRBJ1-1; D unresolved. This CDR3 spans 12 amino acids. V was cut by 7 bases and J by 0 bases, with 6 bases left in between. Looked up from germline, CDR1 is PRHDT and CDR2 is FYEKMQ (reference sequence).

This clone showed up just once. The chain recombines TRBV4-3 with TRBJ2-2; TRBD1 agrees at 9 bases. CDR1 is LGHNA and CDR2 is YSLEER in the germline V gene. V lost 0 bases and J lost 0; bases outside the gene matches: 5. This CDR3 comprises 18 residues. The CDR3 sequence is CASSQDYRGLPNTGELFF. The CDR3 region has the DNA TGCGCCAGCAGCCAAGATTACAGGGGGCTACCGAACACCGGGGAGCTGTTTTTT.

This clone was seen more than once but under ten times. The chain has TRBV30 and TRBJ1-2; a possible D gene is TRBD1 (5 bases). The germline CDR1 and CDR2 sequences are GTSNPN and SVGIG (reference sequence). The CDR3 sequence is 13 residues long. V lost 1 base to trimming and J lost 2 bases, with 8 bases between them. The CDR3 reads CAWSAAGNYGYTF. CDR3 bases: TGTGCCTGGAGTGCGGCAGGGAACTATGGCTACACCTTC.

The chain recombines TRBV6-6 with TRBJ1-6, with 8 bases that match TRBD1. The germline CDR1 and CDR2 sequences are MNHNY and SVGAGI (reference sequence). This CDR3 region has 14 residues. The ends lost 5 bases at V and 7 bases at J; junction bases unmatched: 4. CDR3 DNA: TGTGCCAGCAGTCTCGACAGGGGAAATTCACCCCTCCACTTT. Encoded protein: CASSLDRGNSPLHF.

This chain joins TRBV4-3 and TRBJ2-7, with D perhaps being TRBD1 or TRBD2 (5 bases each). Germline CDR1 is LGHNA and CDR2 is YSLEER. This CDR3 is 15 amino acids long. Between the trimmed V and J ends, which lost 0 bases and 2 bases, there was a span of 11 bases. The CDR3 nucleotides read TGCGCCAGCAGCCAAGATCCAGGGACGACCTACGAGCAGTACTTC. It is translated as CASSQDPGTTYEQYF.

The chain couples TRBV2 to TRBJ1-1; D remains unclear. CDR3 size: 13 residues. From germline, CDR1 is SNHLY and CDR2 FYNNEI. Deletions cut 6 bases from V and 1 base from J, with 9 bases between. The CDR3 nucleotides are TGTGCCAGCAGAAAGATCAAGAACACTGAAGCTTTCTTT. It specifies CASRKIKNTEAFF.

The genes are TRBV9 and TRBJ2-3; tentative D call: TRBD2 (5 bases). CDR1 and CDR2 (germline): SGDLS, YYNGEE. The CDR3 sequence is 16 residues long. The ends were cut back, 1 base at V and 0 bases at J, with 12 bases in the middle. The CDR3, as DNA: TGTGCCAGCAGCGTATATGCGGGTGCTAGCACAGATACGCAGTATTTT. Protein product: CASSVYAGASTDTQYF.

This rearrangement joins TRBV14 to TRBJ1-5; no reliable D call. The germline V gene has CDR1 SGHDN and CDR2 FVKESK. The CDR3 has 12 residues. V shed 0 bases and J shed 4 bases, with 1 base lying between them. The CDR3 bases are TGTGCCAGCAGCCAAGATAATCAGCCCCAGCATTTT. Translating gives CASSQDNQPQHF.

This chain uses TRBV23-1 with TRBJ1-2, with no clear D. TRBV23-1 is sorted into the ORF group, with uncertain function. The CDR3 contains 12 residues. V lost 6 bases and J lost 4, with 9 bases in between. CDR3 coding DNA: TGCGCCAGCAGGACGGCAGGCTATGGCTACACCTTC. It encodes CASRTAGYGYTF.